This note documents a single T cell receptor (beta chain) sequence. Its specific antigen is unknown. It has no much larger one-base neighbor in the sample; base qualities were not kept. This sample is part of a study of T cell clones after liver transplantation (dated by TCRdb to about 2019). As for the study more broadly: ITN030ST, the source of the samples, was a randomized trial that attempted immunosuppression withdrawal within 2 years of liver transplantation. After a pre-transplant mixed lymphocyte reaction, TCRbeta sequencing was used to pinpoint donor-reactive T cell clones, which were subsequently tracked in post-transplant blood. Third party-reactive TCRbeta sequences were also identified from pre-transplant MLRs to serve as an antigen-independent comparator for donor-reactive sequences. Three of the eight recipients were HCV-positive; the others were transplanted for non-autoimmune, non-viral indications. The subjects received no induction therapy and were kept on standard immunosuppression until randomization at 12-24 months post-transplant. Tolerance was defined as complete withdrawal of immunosuppression for at least one year without a rise in liver enzymes beyond twice the upper limit of normal. Blood samples were collected pre-transplant, then pre-randomization ahead of withdrawal, and finally post-randomization once withdrawal had either been completed or failed. The studied cohort comprised 8 liver transplant recipients, 3 classified as tolerant and 5 as non-tolerant.

Unstimulated PBMCs, after thawing, were stained for CD3, CD4 and CD8 and then FACS-sorted into CD3+CD4+ and CD3+CD8+ populations. Randomization to immunosuppression withdrawal applied to every one of the 8 studied subjects. Genomic DNA was isolated with the Qiagen DNeasy Blood and Tissue Kit. Broader findings and caveats from the paper: Without allograft tissue specimens, donor-reactive T cells may have migrated into the graft rather than being deleted. Donor-reactive sequences declined more than third party-reactive ones, suggesting partial antigen-specific deletion unrelated to withdrawal success. In 5 of 8 subjects, circulating donor-reactive CD4 TCRbeta sequences decreased significantly after transplant, regardless of tolerance or HCV status. Once repertoire turnover was taken into account, donor-reactive detection showed a significant reduction for CD4 in 7 of 8 subjects and for CD8 in 8 of 8. In a couple of subjects, low numbers of available donor cells limited the measurable donor-reactive repertoire. The conclusions were preliminary, being limited by small, heterogeneous patient numbers and by non-standardized post-transplant time points.

Frozen genomic DNA underwent high-throughput TCRbeta CDR3 sequencing by immunoSEQ, including PCR amplification, mapping, bias correction and internal controls. The study's processing was this. Only productive rearrangements were retained, and each unique TCRbeta sequence was defined by its CDR3 nucleotide sequence together with its V and J gene. A sequence counted as donor-reactive only if the sequence showed at least 5-fold expansion in CFSE-low cells compared with unstimulated pre-transplant cells and had a frequency of at least 0.01%. Minimum frequency thresholds were set for each subject based on the unstimulated sample with the lowest template count, ensuring at least 90% detection power. Jensen-Shannon divergence between the top 1000 TCRbeta sequences post- versus pre-transplant served as the measure of repertoire turnover. Changes in detection of donor-reactive sequences were tested with two-sided Fisher's exact tests. TCRdb took over this immuneACCESS table, retaining in-frame rearrangements with V and J assigned. Such tables are incomplete; in checked studies, under half of the missing clones stem from an unresolved V gene, and the remainder is unexplained. Clone size and the V and J calls come from that table; the DNA yielded D and trimming. The sample table contains 55,000 to 75,000 clones; only one count was recorded for about 70% of them. Clones ranked in the top ten supply roughly 2.8% of the sample.

From cysteine to phenylalanine, the CDR3 is 16 amino acids long. This entry keeps only the CDR3 DNA: 48 bases, framed from base 1. For this chain, trimming is 2 bases at the V end and 0 bases at the J end, and the number of junction bases without a gene match is 3. According to the germline V gene, CDR1 reads SGHTS and CDR2 reads YDEGEE. This material consisted of CD4+ T cells from blood, taken at the approximately 15-month timepoint. The TCR sequence derives from a human patient who received a liver transplant. In transplant recipients, some T cells may be of donor rather than host origin. This receptor chain uses TRBV5-8 and TRBJ2-2; 8 bases in the middle match TRBD1. The sequenced DNA is TGTGCCAGCAGCTTCAGGACAGGGTCGAACACCGGGGAGCTGTTTTTT. This is translated as CASSFRTGSNTGELFF.